This T cell receptor (beta chain) came from a study of cytomegalovirus exposure and HLA in healthy donors. Germline V gene lookup returns CDR1 SNHLY and CDR2 FYNNEI. CDR3 length: 13 residues. Trimming pared 8 bases from V and 7 bases from J, leaving 15 bases between. In the PCR, 60 Vbeta and 13 Jbeta primers were used. The table came from immunoSEQ multiplex PCR; TCRdb's copy has only in-frame clones and leaves some out. The sample records 75,000 to 100,000 clones, roughly four fifths being singletons. Sequencing used PBMCs. This TCR derives from a man younger than 45 in good health and CMV-seronegative. The chain combines TRBV2 with TRBJ1-5; D is unresolved. The CDR3 here is CASRPRNLQPQHF. As DNA, the CDR3 is TGTGCCAGCCGTCCCAGGAACCTGCAGCCCCAGCATTTT.